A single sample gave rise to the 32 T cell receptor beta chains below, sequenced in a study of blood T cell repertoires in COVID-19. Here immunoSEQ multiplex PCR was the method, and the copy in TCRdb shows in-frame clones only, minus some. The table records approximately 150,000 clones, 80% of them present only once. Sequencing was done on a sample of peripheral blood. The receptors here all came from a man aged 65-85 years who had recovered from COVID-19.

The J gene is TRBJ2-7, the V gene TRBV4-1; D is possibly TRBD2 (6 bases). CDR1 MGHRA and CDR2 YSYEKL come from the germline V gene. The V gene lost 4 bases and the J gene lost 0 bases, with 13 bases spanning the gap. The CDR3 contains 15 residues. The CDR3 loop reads CASSRPGVASYEQYF. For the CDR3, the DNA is TGCGCCAGCAGCCGCCCGGGAGTAGCCTCCTACGAGCAGTACTTC.

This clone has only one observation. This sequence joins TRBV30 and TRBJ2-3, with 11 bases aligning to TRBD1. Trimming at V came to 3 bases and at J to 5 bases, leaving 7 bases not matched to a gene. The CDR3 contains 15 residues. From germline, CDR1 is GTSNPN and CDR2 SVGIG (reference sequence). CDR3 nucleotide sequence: TGTGCCTGGAGCCAGGGACAGGGGGAAGGAGATACGCAGTATTTT. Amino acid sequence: CAWSQGQGEGDTQYF.

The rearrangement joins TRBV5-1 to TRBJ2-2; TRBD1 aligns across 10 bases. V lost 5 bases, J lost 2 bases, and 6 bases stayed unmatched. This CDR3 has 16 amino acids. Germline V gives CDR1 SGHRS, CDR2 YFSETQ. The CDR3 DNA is TGCGCCAGCAGTAACCGGGACAGGGGAAACACCGGGGAGCTGTTTTTT. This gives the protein CASSNRDRGNTGELFF. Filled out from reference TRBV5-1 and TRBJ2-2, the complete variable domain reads KAGVTQTPRYLIKTRGQQVTLSCSPISGHRSVSWYQQTPGQGLQFLFEYFSETQRNKGNFPGRFSGRQFSNSRSEMNVSTLELGDSALYLCASSNRDRGNTGELFFGEGSRLTVL.

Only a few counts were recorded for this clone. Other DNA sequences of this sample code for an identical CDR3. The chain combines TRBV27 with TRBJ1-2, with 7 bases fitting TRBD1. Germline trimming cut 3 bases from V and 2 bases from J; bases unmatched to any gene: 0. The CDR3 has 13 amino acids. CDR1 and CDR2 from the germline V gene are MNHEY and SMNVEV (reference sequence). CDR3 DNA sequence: TGTGCCAGCAGTTTGGGACAGAACTATGGCTACACCTTC. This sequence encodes CASSLGQNYGYTF.

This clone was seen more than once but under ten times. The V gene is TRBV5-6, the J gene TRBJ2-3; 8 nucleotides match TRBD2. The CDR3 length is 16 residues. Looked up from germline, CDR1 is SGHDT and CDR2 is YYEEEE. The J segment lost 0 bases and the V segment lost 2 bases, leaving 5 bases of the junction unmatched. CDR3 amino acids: CASSFPSGPSTDTQYF. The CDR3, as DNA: TGTGCCAGCAGCTTCCCTAGCGGGCCTAGCACAGATACGCAGTATTTT.

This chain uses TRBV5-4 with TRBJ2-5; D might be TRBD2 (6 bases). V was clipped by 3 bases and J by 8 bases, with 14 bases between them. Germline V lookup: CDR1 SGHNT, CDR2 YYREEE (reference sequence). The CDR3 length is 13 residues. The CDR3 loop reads CASSWDSPGTQYF. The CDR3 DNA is TGTGCCAGCAGCTGGGACTCCCCCGGAACCCAGTACTTC.

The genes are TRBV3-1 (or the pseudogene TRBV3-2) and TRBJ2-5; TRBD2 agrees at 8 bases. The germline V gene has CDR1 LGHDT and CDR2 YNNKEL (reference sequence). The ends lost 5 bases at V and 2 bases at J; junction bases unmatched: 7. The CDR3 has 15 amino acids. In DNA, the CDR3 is TGTGCCAGCAGCTCCCAGCGGGGGACTCAAGAGACCCAGTACTTC. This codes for CASSSQRGTQETQYF.

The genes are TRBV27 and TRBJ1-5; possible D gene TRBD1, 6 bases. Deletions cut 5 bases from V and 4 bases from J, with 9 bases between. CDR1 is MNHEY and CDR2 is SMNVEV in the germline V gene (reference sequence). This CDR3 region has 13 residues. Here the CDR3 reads CASSLTGNQPQHF. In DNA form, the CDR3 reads TGTGCCAGCAGTCTCACAGGGAATCAGCCCCAGCATTTT.

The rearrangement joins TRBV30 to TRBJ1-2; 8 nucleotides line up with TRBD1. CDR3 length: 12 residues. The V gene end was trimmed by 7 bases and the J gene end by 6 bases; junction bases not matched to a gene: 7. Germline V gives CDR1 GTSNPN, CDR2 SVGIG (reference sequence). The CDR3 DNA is TGTGCCTATGACAGGGGATGGGATGGCTACACCTTC. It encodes CAYDRGWDGYTF.

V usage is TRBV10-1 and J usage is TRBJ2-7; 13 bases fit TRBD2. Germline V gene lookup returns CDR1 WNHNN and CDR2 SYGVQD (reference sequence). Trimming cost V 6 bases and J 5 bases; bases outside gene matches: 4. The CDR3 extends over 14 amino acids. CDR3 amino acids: CASSKTSGRNEQYF. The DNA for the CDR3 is TGCGCCAGCAGCAAGACTAGCGGGAGGAACGAGCAGTACTTC.

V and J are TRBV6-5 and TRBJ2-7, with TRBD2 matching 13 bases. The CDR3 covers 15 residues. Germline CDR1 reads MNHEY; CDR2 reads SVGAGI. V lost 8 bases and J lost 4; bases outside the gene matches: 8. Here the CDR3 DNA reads TGTGCCAGCTCGGGACTAGCGGGATTAACATACGAGCAGTACTTC. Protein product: CASSGLAGLTYEQYF.

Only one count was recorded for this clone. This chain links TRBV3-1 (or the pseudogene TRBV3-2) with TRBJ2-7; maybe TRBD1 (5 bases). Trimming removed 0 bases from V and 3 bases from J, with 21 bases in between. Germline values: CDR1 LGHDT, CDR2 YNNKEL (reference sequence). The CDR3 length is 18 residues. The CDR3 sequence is CASSQESSGAVRHYEQYF. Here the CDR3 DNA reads TGTGCCAGCAGCCAAGAATCGTCTGGGGCAGTTCGGCACTACGAGCAGTACTTC.

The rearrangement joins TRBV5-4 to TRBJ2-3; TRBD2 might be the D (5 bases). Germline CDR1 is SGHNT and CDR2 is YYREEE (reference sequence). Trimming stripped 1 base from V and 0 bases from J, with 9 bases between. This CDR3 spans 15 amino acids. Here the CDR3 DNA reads TGTGCCAGCAGCTTGAGAGGCGGGAGCACAGATACGCAGTATTTT. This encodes CASSLRGGSTDTQYF. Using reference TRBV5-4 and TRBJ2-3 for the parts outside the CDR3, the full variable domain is ETGVTQSPTHLIKTRGQQVTLRCSSQSGHNTVSWYQQALGQGPQFIFQYYREEENGRGNFPPRFSGLQFPNYSSELNVNALELDDSALYLCASSLRGGSTDTQYFGPGTRLTVL.

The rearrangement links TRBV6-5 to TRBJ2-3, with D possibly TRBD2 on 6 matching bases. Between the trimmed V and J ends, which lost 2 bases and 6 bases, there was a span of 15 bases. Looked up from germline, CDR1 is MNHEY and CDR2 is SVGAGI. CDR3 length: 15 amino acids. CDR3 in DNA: TGTGCCAGCAGTTACGGCGGGACCCGTACGGATACGCAGTATTTT. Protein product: CASSYGGTRTDTQYF.

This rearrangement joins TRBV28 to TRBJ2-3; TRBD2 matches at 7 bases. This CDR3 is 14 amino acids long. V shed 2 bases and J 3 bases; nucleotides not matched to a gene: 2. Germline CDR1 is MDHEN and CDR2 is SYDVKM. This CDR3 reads CASSLAGVTDTQYF. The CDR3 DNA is TGTGCCAGCAGTTTAGCGGGAGTTACAGATACGCAGTATTTT.

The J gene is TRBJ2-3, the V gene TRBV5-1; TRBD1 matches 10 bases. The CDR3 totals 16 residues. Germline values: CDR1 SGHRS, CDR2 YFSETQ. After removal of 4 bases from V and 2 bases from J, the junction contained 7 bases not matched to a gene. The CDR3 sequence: CASSPAGTGDTDTQYF. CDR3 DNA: TGCGCCAGCAGCCCAGCCGGGACAGGGGACACAGATACGCAGTATTTT.

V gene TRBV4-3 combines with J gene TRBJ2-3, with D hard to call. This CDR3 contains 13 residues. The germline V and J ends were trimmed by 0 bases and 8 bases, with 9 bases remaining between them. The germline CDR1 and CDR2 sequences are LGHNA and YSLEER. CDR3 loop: CASSQDLLGTQYF. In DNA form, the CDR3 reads TGCGCCAGCAGCCAAGACCTCCTCGGTACGCAGTATTTT.

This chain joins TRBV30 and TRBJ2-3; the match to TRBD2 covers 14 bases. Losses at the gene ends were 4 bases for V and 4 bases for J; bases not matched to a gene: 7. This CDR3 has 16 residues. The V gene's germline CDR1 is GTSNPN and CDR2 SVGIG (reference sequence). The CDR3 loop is CAWKAGTSGSPDTQYF. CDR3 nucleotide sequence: TGTGCCTGGAAAGCCGGGACTAGCGGGAGCCCAGATACGCAGTATTTT.

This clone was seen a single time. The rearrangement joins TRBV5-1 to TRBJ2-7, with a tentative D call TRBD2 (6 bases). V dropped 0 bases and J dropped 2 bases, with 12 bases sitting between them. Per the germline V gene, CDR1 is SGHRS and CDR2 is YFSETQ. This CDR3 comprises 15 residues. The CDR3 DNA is TGCGCCAGCAGCTTGGAAGCGGGCTCCACCTACGAGCAGTACTTC. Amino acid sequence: CASSLEAGSTYEQYF.

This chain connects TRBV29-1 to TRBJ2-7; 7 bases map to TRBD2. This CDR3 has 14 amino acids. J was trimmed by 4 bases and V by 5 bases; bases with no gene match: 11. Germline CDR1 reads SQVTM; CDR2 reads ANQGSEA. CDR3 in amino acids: CSVSSAGDGYEQYF. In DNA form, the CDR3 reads TGCAGCGTTTCCTCGGCGGGGGACGGGTACGAGCAGTACTTC.

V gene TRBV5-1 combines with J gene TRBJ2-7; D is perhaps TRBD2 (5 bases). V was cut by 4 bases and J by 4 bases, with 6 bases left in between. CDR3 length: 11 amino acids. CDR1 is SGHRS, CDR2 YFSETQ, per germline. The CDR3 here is CASSPGYEQYF. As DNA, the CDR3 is TGCGCCAGCAGCCCGGGATACGAGCAGTACTTC.

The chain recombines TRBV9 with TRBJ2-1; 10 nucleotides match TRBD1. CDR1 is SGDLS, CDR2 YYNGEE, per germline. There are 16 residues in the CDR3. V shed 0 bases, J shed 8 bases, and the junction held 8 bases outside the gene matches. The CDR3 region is CASSVAIGQGEHEQFF. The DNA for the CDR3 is TGTGCCAGCAGCGTAGCTATAGGACAGGGGGAACATGAGCAGTTCTTC.

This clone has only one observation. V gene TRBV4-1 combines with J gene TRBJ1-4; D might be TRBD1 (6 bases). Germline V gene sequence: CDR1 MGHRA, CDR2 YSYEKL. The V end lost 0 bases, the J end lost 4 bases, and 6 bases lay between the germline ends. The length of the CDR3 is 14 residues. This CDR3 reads CASSQDRGNEKLFF. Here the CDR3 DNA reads TGCGCCAGCAGCCAAGACAGGGGTAATGAAAAACTGTTTTTT.

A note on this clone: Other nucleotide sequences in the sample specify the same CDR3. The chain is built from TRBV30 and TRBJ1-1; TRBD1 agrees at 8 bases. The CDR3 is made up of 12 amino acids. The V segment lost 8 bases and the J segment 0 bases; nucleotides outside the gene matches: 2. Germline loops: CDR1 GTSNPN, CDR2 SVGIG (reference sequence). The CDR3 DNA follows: TGTGCCAGACAGGGGATGAACACTGAAGCTTTCTTT. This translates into CARQGMNTEAFF.

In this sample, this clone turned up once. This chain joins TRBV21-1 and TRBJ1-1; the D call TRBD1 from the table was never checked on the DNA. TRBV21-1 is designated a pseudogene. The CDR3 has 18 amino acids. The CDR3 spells CASSIDRVGADPLIEAFF. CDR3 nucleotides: TGTGCCAGCAGCATTGACAGGGTGGGCGCGGACCCACTTATTGAAGCTTTCTTT.

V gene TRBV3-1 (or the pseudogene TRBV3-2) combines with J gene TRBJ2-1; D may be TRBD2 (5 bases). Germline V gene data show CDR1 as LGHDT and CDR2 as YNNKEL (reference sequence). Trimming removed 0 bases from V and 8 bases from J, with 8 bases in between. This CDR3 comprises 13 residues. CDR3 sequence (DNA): TGTGCCAGCAGCCAAGATCTAGCCTATGAGCAGTTCTTC. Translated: CASSQDLAYEQFF.

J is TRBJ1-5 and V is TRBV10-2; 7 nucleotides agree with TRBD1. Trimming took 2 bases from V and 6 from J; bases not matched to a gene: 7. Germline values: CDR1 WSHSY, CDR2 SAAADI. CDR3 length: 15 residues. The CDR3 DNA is TGCGCCAGCAGTGAGGCAGGGGGAGGCGGTCAGCCCCAGCATTTT. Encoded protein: CASSEAGGGGQPQHF.

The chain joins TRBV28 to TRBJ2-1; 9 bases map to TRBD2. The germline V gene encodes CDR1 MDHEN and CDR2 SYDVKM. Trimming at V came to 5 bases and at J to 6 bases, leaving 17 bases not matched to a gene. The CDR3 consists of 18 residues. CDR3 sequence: CASSGPRDGLAGSNEQFF. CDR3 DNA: TGTGCCAGCAGTGGGCCCCGGGATGGCCTAGCGGGGTCCAATGAGCAGTTCTTC. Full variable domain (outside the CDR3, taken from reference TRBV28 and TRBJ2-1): DVKVTQSSRYLVKRTGEKVFLECVQDMDHENMFWYRQDPGLGLRLIYFSYDVKMKEKGDIPEGYSVSREKKERFSLILESASTNQTSMYLCASSGPRDGLAGSNEQFFGPGTRLTVL.

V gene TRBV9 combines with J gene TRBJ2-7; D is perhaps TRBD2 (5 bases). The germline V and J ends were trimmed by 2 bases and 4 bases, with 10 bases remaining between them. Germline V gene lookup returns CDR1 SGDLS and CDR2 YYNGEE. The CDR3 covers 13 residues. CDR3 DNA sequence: TGTGCCAGCAGCGTGGGAGTTGGGTACGAGCAGTACTTC. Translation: CASSVGVGYEQYF. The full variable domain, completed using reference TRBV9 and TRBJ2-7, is DSGVTQTPKHLITATGQRVTLRCSPRSGDLSVYWYQQSLDQGLQFLIQYYNGEERAKGNILERFSAQQFPDLHSELNLSSLELGDSALYFCASSVGVGYEQYFGPGTRLTVT.

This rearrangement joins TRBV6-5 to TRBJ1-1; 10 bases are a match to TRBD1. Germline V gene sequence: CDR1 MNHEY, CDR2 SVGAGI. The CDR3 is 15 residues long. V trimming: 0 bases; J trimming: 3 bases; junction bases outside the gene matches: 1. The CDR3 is CASSYSGTGDTEAFF. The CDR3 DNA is TGTGCCAGCAGTTACTCCGGGACAGGGGACACTGAAGCTTTCTTT.

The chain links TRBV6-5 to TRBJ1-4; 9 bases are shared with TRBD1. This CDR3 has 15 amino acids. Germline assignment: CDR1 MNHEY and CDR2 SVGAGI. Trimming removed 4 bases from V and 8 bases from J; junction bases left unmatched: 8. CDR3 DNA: TGTGCCAGCAGTTCAACAGGGGGCTTGGGCGAAAAACTGTTTTTT. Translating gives CASSSTGGLGEKLFF.

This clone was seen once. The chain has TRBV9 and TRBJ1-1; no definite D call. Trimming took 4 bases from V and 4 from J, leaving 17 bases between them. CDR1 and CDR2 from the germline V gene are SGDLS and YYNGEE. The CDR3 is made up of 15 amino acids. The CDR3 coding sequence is TGTGCCAGCAGCACGTCCCCGGGAGCCAGCACTGAAGCTTTCTTT. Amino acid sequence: CASSTSPGASTEAFF.